The next 23 T cell receptor beta chains were all read from a single sample in a study of STAT5B mutations in CD4+ large granular lymphocyte leukemia. Generated by immunoSEQ multiplex PCR, the TCRdb table keeps only in-frame clones and is missing some. The profile shows tens of thousands of clones, about 77% of them singletons. Sequenced: CD4+ T cells from blood buffy coats. The receptors here all came from a human donor in good health.

V gene TRBV27 combines with J gene TRBJ2-7; 12 bases align to TRBD2. CDR3 length: 16 amino acids. Germline CDR1 is MNHEY and CDR2 is SMNVEV (reference sequence). Trimming removed 5 bases from V and 6 bases from J; junction bases left unmatched: 11. The CDR3, as DNA: TGTGCCAGCAGTCGCAGACTAGCGGGAGCATTATCCGAGCAGTACTTC. Translating it yields CASSRRLAGALSEQYF.

This clone showed up just a few times. The chain has TRBV7-8 and TRBJ2-5; D is perhaps TRBD2 (5 bases). Trimming pared 2 bases from V and 1 base from J, leaving 11 bases between. The CDR3 runs to 15 residues. CDR1 SGHVS and CDR2 FQNEAQ come from the germline V gene. In DNA form, the CDR3 reads TGTGCCAGCAGCTTAAATGGACTTAGCCAAGAGACCCAGTACTTC. Amino acid sequence: CASSLNGLSQETQYF.

This clone has only a few counts. The V gene is TRBV10-1, the J gene TRBJ2-1; D is possibly TRBD2 (5 bases). The CDR3 covers 14 residues. V was trimmed by 2 bases and J by 9 bases, leaving 14 bases between them. Germline CDR1 and CDR2: WNHNN and SYGVQD (reference sequence). CDR3 nucleotide sequence: TGCGCCAGCAGTGAGAGCCGGGTTGGGAGTGAGCAGTTCTTC. Its protein is CASSESRVGSEQFF.

This chain connects TRBV30 to TRBJ2-1, with D possibly TRBD1 on 6 matching bases. The CDR3 loop spans 17 amino acids. The germline V gene encodes CDR1 GTSNPN and CDR2 SVGIG (reference sequence). The germline V and J ends were trimmed by 3 bases and 8 bases, with 26 bases remaining between them. CDR3: CAWRVVGGSNVLDEQFF. DNA of the CDR3: TGTGCCTGGAGGGTAGTAGGGGGATCAAATGTCCTCGATGAGCAGTTCTTC.

The gene calls are TRBV21-1 and TRBJ1-2; the DNA was not compared with TRBD1, the D call given in the table. TRBV21-1 is tagged as a pseudogene. The CDR3 has 17 amino acids. In nucleotides, the CDR3 is TGTGCCAGCAGCAAATCGGTAGTGGGACAGGCCAGGTATGGCTACACCTTC. Its protein is CASSKSVVGQARYGYTF.

The chain combines TRBV5-6 with TRBJ2-5, with 8 bases fitting TRBD1. CDR1 and CDR2 (germline): SGHDT, YYEEEE. CDR3 length: 13 amino acids. V dropped 0 bases and J dropped 11; count of bases not matched to a gene: 6. CDR3 sequence: CASSLGGQGSQYF. As DNA, the CDR3 is TGTGCCAGCAGCTTGGGAGGACAGGGTTCGCAGTACTTC. Complete variable domain (other parts from reference TRBV5-6 and TRBJ2-5): DAGVTQSPTHLIKTRGQQVTLRCSPKSGHDTVSWYQQALGQGPQFIFQYYEEEERQRGNFPDRFSGHQFPNYSSELNVNALLLGDSALYLCASSLGGQGSQYFGPGTRLLVL.

V usage is TRBV6-5 and J usage is TRBJ2-1, with D maybe TRBD1 (5 bases). This CDR3 spans 14 amino acids. The germline V gene encodes CDR1 MNHEY and CDR2 SVGAGI. The V and J ends lost 5 bases and 2 bases respectively, with 10 bases between them. As DNA, the CDR3 is TGTGCCAGCAGTCAGGGTTACCCCTACAATGAGCAGTTCTTC. The encoded protein is CASSQGYPYNEQFF.

This clone was recorded once. This sequence joins TRBV5-1 and TRBJ2-2; D is undetermined. V gave up 5 bases and J gave up 4 bases, with 12 bases separating them. Looked up from germline, CDR1 is SGHRS and CDR2 is YFSETQ. The CDR3 extends over 14 amino acids. The CDR3 nucleotides read TGCGCCAGCAGTGACTCCTTGGGCACCGGGGAGCTGTTTTTT. Its translation is CASSDSLGTGELFF.

Within the sample, this clone is medium-sized. This chain connects TRBV5-1 to TRBJ1-1, with TRBD1 identical over 8 bases. CDR3 length: 14 residues. Germline V CDR1 and CDR2: SGHRS, YFSETQ. The ends lost 5 bases at V and 3 bases at J; junction bases unmatched: 6. CDR3 nucleotides: TGCGCCAGCAGGTCCCCAGGGGGCTACACTGAAGCTTTCTTT. This gives the protein CASRSPGGYTEAFF. The full variable domain, in which reference TRBV5-1 and TRBJ1-1 provide the parts outside the CDR3, is KAGVTQTPRYLIKTRGQQVTLSCSPISGHRSVSWYQQTPGQGLQFLFEYFSETQRNKGNFPGRFSGRQFSNSRSEMNVSTLELGDSALYLCASRSPGGYTEAFFGQGTRLTVV.

This clone was picked up a small number of times. The rearrangement links TRBV30 to TRBJ1-4; perhaps TRBD1 as D (5 bases). V lost 6 bases and J lost 4, with 12 bases in between. The CDR3 consists of 13 residues. Germline values: CDR1 GTSNPN, CDR2 SVGIG (reference sequence). The CDR3 coding sequence is TGTGCCTGTTCCTGGGGCTTTAATGAAAAACTGTTTTTT. It is translated as CACSWGFNEKLFF.

The chain is built from TRBV6-6 and TRBJ2-3, with TRBD1 matching 9 bases. Unmatched junction bases numbered 5, after V lost 7 bases and J lost 6 bases. CDR3 length: 13 residues. The germline gives CDR1 MNHNY, CDR2 SVGAGI (reference sequence). The CDR3 loop reads CASTGQGRDTQYF. The CDR3 region has the DNA TGTGCCAGCACGGGACAGGGACGCGATACGCAGTATTTT.

This clone has a single count. The chain recombines TRBV19 with TRBJ1-1; 7 positions match TRBD1. The V gene's germline CDR1 is LNHDA and CDR2 SQIVND (reference sequence). Germline trimming cut 5 bases from V and 1 base from J; bases unmatched to any gene: 13. The CDR3 length is 17 residues. The CDR3 sequence is CASSYTPGQRSNTEAFF. The DNA of the CDR3 is TGTGCCAGTAGTTACACTCCGGGACAGAGATCGAACACTGAAGCTTTCTTT.

The chain uses TRBV6-4 and TRBJ1-3; a weak D match, TRBD1 (5 bases). The CDR3 has 18 amino acids. CDR1 and CDR2 (germline): MRHNA, SNTAGT. The V and J ends lost 0 bases and 0 bases respectively, with 15 bases between them. The CDR3: CASSDSSDRGRSGNTIYF. CDR3 in DNA: TGTGCCAGCAGTGACTCGAGCGATAGGGGACGCTCTGGAAACACCATATATTTT.

This chain uses TRBV30 with TRBJ2-5; possibly TRBD1 for D (5 bases). Germline CDR1 GTSNPN, CDR2 SVGIG (reference sequence). The V end was cut by 1 base, the J end by 2 bases, with 11 bases between. The CDR3 sequence is 14 residues long. The CDR3: CAWSDRQIQETQYF. Written as DNA, the CDR3 is TGTGCCTGGAGTGACAGACAGATTCAAGAGACCCAGTACTTC.

V is TRBV7-2 and J is TRBJ1-2; 9 bases fit TRBD1. V was pared by 5 bases and J by 8 bases, with 6 bases of the junction left unmatched. The germline CDR1 and CDR2 sequences are SGHTA and FQGNSA. The CDR3 consists of 13 residues. This chain's CDR3 is CASSRTGVDGYTF. CDR3 nucleotides: TGTGCCAGCAGCCGGACAGGGGTGGACGGCTACACCTTC.

The chain employs TRBV6-1 and TRBJ2-7; D remains unclear. Germline lookup yields CDR1 MNHNS and CDR2 SASEGT. V lost 8 bases and J 2 bases, leaving 13 bases between the germline ends. The CDR3 is made up of 13 amino acids. The CDR3 DNA reads TGTGCCAGCGGGGTCCCATTCACCTACGAGCAGTACTTC. It codes for CASGVPFTYEQYF.

The chain combines TRBV5-6 with TRBJ2-7; 7 bases map to TRBD2. Trimming cost V 8 bases and J 5 bases; bases outside gene matches: 16. The germline V gene encodes CDR1 SGHDT and CDR2 YYEEEE. CDR3 length: 15 residues. The CDR3 is CASVSLRGGPHEQYF. The CDR3 DNA is TGTGCCAGTGTCAGCTTGCGGGGAGGGCCCCACGAGCAGTACTTC.

This clone was counted between two and nine times. DNA for the CDR3: TGTGCCACCAGCAGAGCAGGGACTACCCGGTACCAAGAGACCCAGTACTTC. This translates into CATSRAGTTRYQETQYF. The chain links TRBV15 to TRBJ2-5; 7 bases line up with TRBD2. With 1 base clipped from V and 0 bases from J, the junction kept 8 bases outside the gene matches. This CDR3 has 17 amino acids. CDR1 LNHNV and CDR2 YYDKDF come from the germline V gene (reference sequence).

The sample holds one count of this clone. V is TRBV2 and J is TRBJ2-7; possibly TRBD1 or TRBD2 for D (6 bases each). Trimming shortened V by 7 bases and J by 6 bases, and 22 bases separated the two germline ends. The V gene's germline CDR1 is SNHLY and CDR2 FYNNEI. This CDR3 contains 15 residues. CDR3 amino acids: CASTPRRGSAPEQYF. The CDR3 DNA reads as TGTGCCAGCACTCCAAGGAGGGGGTCAGCCCCCGAGCAGTACTTC.

This clone was seen more than once but under ten times. CDR3 loop: CASSVIRTGSYGYTF. In DNA form, the CDR3 reads TGTGCCAGCAGCGTTATCAGGACAGGGTCTTATGGCTACACCTTC. This rearrangement joins TRBV7-2 to TRBJ1-2, with TRBD1 matching over 8 bases. The V gene's germline CDR1 is SGHTA and CDR2 FQGNSA. The CDR3 length is 15 residues. V shed 5 bases, J shed 5 bases, and the junction held 10 bases outside the gene matches.

The rearrangement joins TRBV2 to TRBJ2-3; 11 nucleotides align to TRBD1. The germline gives CDR1 SNHLY, CDR2 FYNNEI. The CDR3 totals 16 residues. Germline trimming cut 6 bases from V and 3 bases from J; bases unmatched to any gene: 8. CDR3 in amino acids: CASRAGTGGNTDTQYF. CDR3 sequence (DNA): TGTGCCAGCAGGGCGGGGACAGGGGGTAATACAGATACGCAGTATTTT.

V usage is TRBV10-3 and J usage is TRBJ2-1, with unresolved D. Trimming cost V 7 bases and J 5 bases, with 12 bases left between them. Per germline, CDR1 ENHRY and CDR2 SYGVKD. The CDR3 spans 13 residues. CDR3 protein: CAIKWDWNNEQFF. In DNA form, the CDR3 reads TGTGCCATCAAATGGGATTGGAACAATGAGCAGTTCTTC.

The V call is TRBV6-5, the J call TRBJ2-1; the match to TRBD2 covers 9 bases. CDR1 MNHEY and CDR2 SVGAGI come from the germline V gene. V dropped 2 bases and J dropped 7; count of bases not matched to a gene: 6. The CDR3 is made up of 15 amino acids. In DNA, the CDR3 is TGTGCCAGCAGTTACGGCCTAGCGGGGACTAATGAGCAGTTCTTC. Translated, it gives CASSYGLAGTNEQFF.